This T cell receptor (beta chain) stems from a study of blood T cell repertoires in COVID-19. Study-level information: Sources were T cells, B-cell-depleted T cells, or PBMCs; the material itself was cDNA or gDNA.

The V gene lost 4 bases and the J gene lost 9 bases, with 19 bases spanning the gap. Per germline, CDR1 SGHAT and CDR2 FQNNGV. CDR3 size: 14 residues. Authors' analysis steps: Estimates of nucleated cell counts were drawn from the amplification of reference gene primers. Profiling relied on immunoSEQ multiplex PCR, and the TCRdb table lists in-frame clones only, not all of them. V, J and clone size were drawn from that table, and D and trimming were deduced from the DNA. Of about 230,000 clones listed, roughly 83% are singletons. Sequencing input: peripheral blood. The chain joins TRBV11-2 to TRBJ2-7; no firm D call. This clonotype was sampled from a woman in her sixties or seventies with active or convalescent COVID-19. This CDR3 reads CASSSFARRGGQYF. DNA for the CDR3: TGTGCCAGCAGCTCTTTTGCCCGTCGCGGTGGGCAGTACTTC.